This T cell receptor beta chain came from a study of vaccination and CD4 T cells after COVID-19. With the Oncomine TCR Beta short-read assay, DNA from cultured CD4+ T cells was sequenced. TCRdb used MiXCR to reprocess the PCR reads, holding one entry per CDR3 protein. This sample has around 15,000 distinct CDR3 sequences; around 50% occur once, and the top ten carry roughly a fifth. A note on this clonotype: The antigen is unknown.

Time point defined: late sampling 161 to 241 days after vaccination in a few convalescent patients. Treatment described: roughly 11-day PBMC culture with coronavirus spike peptide pools or control peptides (ViraFEST assay). Germline V gives CDR1 SEHNR, CDR2 FQNEAQ (reference sequence). This CDR3 comprises 15 residues. Trimming shortened V by 4 bases and J by 2 bases, and 12 bases separated the two germline ends. The chain employs TRBV7-9 and TRBJ2-1; possibly TRBD2 for D (6 bases). The material was CD4+ T cells from blood, cultured in vitro, obtained about 7 months after SARS-CoV-2 vaccination. This receptor was taken from a human donor who had recovered from COVID-19. CDR3 DNA: TGTGCCAGCAGCTCCCGGCGGGGAGCCTACAATGAGCAGTTCTTC. It yields the protein CASSSRRGAYNEQFF.